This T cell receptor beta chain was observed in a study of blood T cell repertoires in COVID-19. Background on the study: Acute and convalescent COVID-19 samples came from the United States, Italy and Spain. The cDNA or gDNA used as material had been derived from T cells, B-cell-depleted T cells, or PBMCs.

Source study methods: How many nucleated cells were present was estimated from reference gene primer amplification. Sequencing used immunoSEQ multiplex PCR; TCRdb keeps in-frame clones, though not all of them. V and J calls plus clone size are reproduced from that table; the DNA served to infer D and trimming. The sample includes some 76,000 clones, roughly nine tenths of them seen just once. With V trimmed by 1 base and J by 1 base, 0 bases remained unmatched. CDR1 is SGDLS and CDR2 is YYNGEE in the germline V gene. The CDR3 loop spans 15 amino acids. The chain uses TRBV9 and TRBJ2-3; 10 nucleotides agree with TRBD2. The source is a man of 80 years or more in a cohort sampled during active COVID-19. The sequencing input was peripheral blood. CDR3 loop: CASSVTSGGTDTQYF. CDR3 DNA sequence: TGTGCCAGCAGCGTAACTAGCGGGGGCACAGATACGCAGTATTTT.